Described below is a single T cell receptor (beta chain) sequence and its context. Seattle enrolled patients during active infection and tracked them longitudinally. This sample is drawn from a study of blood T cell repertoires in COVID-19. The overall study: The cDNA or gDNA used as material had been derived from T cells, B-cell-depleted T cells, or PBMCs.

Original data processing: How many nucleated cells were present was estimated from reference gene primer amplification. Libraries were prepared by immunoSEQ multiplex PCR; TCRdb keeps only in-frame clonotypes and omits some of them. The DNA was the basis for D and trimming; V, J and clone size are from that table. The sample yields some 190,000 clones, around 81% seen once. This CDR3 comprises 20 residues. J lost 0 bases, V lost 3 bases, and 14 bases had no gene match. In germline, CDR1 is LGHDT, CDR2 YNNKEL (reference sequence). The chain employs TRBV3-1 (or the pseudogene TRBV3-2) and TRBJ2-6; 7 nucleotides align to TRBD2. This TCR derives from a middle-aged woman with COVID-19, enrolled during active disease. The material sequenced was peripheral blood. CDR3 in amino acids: CASSHLRAGSLVSGANVLTF. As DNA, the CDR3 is TGTGCCAGCAGCCACCTAAGAGCGGGGAGTCTAGTCTCTGGGGCCAACGTCCTGACTTTC.